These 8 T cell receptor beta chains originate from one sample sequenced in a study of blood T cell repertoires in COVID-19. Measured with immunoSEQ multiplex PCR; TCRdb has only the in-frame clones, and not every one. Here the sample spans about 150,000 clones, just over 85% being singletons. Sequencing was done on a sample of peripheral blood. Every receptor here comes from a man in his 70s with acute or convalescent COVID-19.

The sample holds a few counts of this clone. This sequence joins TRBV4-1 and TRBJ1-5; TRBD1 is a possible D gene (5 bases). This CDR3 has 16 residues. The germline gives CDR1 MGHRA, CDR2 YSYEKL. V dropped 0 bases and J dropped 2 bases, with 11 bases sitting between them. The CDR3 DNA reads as TGCGCCAGCAGCCAAGACGGGGGGGTTGGCAATCAGCCCCAGCATTTT. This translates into CASSQDGGVGNQPQHF.

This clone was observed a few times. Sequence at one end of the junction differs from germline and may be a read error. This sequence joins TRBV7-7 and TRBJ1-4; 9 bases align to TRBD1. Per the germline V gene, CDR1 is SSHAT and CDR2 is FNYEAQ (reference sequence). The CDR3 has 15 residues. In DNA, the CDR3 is TGTGCTAGCAGCAAAGGGACAGGGAGGAATGAAAAACTGTTTTTT. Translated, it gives CASSKGTGRNEKLFF. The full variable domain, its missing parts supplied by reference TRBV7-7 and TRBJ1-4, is GAGVSQSPRYKVTKRGQDVTLRCDPISSHATLYWYQQALGQGPEFLTYFNYEAQPDKSGLPSDRFSAERPEGSISTLTIQRTEQRDSAMYRCASSKGTGRNEKLFFGSGTQLSVL.

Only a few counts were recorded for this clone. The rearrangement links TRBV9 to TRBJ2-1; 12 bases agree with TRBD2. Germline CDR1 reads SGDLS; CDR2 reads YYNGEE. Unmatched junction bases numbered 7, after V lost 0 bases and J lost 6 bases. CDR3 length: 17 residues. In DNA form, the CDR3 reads TGTGCCAGCAGCGTAGGGGCTAGCGGGAGGGTTGGCAATGAGCAGTTCTTC. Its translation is CASSVGASGRVGNEQFF.

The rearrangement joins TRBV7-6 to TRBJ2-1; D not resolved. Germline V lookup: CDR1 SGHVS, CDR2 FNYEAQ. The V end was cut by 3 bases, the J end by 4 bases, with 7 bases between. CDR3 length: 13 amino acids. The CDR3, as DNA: TGTGCCAGCAGCTTCGAGGCTTACAATGAGCAGTTCTTC. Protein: CASSFEAYNEQFF.

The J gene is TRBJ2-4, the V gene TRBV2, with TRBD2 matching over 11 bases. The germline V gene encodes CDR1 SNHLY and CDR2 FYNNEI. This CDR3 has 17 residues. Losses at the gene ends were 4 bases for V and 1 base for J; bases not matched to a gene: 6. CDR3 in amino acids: CASSVVAGGSAKNIQYF. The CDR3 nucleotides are TGTGCCAGCAGTGTGGTAGCGGGAGGGTCGGCCAAAAACATTCAGTACTTC. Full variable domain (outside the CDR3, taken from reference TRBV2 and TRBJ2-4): EPEVTQTPSHQVTQMGQEVILRCVPISNHLYFYWYRQILGQKVEFLVSFYNNEISEKSEIFDDQFSVERPDGSNFTLKIRSTKLEDSAMYFCASSVVAGGSAKNIQYFGAGTRLSVL.

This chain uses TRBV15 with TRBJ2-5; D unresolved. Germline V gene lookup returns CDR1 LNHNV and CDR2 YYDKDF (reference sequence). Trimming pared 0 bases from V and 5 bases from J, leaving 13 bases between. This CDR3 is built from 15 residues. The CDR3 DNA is TGTGCCACCAGCAGAGATCAGCCAGGTCTGGAGACCCAGTACTTC. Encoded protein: CATSRDQPGLETQYF. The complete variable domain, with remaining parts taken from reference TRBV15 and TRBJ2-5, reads DAMVIQNPRYQVTQFGKPVTLSCSQTLNHNVMYWYQQKSSQAPKLLFHYYDKDFNNEADTPDNFQSRRPNTSFCFLDIRSPGLGDTAMYLCATSRDQPGLETQYFGPGTRLLVL.

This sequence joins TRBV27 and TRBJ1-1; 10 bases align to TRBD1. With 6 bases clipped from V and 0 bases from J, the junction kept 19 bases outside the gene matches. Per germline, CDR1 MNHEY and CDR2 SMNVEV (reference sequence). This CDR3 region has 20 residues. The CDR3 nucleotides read TGTGCCAGCAGCCGCCGCCGAGGACAGGGGGGGGTCGGAATGAACACTGAAGCTTTCTTT. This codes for CASSRRRGQGGVGMNTEAFF.

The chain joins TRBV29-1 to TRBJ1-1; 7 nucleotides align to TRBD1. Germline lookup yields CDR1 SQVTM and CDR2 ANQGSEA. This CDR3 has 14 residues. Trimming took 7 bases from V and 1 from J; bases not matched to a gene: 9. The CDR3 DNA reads TGCAGCGGGGCCTGGGACAGTAAGAACACTGAAGCTTTCTTT. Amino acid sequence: CSGAWDSKNTEAFF.